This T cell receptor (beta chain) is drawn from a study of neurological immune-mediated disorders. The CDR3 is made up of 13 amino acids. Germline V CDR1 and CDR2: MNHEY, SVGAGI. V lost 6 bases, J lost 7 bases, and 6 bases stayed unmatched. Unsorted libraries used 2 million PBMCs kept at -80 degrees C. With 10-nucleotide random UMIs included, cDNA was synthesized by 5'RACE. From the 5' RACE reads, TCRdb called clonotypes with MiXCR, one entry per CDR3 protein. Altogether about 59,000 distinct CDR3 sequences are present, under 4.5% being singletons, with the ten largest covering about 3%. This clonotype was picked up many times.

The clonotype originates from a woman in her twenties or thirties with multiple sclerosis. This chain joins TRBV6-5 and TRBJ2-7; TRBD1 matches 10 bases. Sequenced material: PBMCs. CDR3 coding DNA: TGTGCCAGCAGGGACAGGGGGAGACGGGAGCAGTACTTC. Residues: CASRDRGRREQYF.